The rows below give T cell receptor beta chains drawn from one sample of a study of blood T cell repertoires in COVID-19. The repertoire was sequenced with immunoSEQ multiplex PCR; TCRdb's copy has only in-frame clones and lacks some. Among about 190,000 clones, about 82% were seen once, and the ten largest hold 5.2%. Specimen: peripheral blood. The receptors derive from a woman aged 25 to 45 with acute or convalescent COVID-19. CDR3s leave out the opening cysteine and the closing phenylalanine or tryptophan. The order of the fields is V gene, D gene, J gene, CDR3 protein. A D gene is named only where the DNA matches it firmly.

v_gene: TRBV5-1; d_gene: TRBD1; j_gene: TRBJ2-7; CDR3aa: ASSGTGTASYEQY
v_gene: TRBV30; d_gene: TRBD1; j_gene: TRBJ1-5; CDR3aa: AWSDFRTGTNQPQH
v_gene: TRBV5-1; d_gene: TRBD1; j_gene: TRBJ1-2; CDR3aa: ASSSPGQGPSDYGYT
v_gene: TRBV30; d_gene: NA; j_gene: TRBJ2-5; CDR3aa: AWNTGQETQY
v_gene: TRBV15; d_gene: NA; j_gene: TRBJ2-7; CDR3aa: ATSTGSYEQY
v_gene: TRBV7-2; d_gene: TRBD1; j_gene: TRBJ1-4; CDR3aa: ASSQQGIEKLF
v_gene: TRBV5-1; d_gene: NA; j_gene: TRBJ1-2; CDR3aa: ASSLATIDGGYT
v_gene: TRBV7-9; d_gene: TRBD2; j_gene: TRBJ2-1; CDR3aa: ASSLSGTTNEQF
v_gene: TRBV28; d_gene: NA; j_gene: TRBJ2-3; CDR3aa: ASSPLDTQY
v_gene: TRBV11-3; d_gene: NA; j_gene: TRBJ2-7; CDR3aa: ASSQWAQASEQY
v_gene: TRBV7-2; d_gene: TRBD2; j_gene: TRBJ2-5; CDR3aa: ASSTTGTSGPRGETQY
v_gene: TRBV15; d_gene: TRBD2; j_gene: TRBJ2-5; CDR3aa: ATSRDAARGGQETQY